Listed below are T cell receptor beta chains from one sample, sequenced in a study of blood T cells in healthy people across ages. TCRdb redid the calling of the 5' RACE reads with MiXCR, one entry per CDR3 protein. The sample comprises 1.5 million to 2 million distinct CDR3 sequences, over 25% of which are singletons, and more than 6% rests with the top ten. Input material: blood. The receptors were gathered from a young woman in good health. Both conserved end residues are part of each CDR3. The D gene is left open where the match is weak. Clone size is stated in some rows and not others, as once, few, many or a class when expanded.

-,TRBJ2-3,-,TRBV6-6,TGTGCCGGCAGACCCGGGACGGGCGGGCCAGATACGCAGTATTTT,CAGRPGTGGPDTQYF
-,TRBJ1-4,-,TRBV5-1,TGCGCCAGCAGCCCCGGACGAGTTGTAACTAATGAAAAACTGTTTTTT,CASSPGRVVTNEKLFF
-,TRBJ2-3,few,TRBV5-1,TGCGCCAGCAGCTTGGAGGGCGGGAAAGATACGCAGTATTTT,CASSLEGGKDTQYF
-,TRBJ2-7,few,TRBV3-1,TGTGCCAGCAGCCAAGGAAGGGCCAGTGCTACCTACGAGCAGTACTTC,CASSQGRASATYEQYF
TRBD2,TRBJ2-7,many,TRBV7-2,TGTGCCAGCAGCTTAGCGCGGGCTAGCGGGAACTACGAGCAGTACTTC,CASSLARASGNYEQYF
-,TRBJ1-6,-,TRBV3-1,TGTGCCAGCAGCCAGGCAGGGGATAATTCACCCCTCCACTTT,CASSQAGDNSPLHF
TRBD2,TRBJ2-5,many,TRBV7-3,TGTGCCAGCAGCTTAAGTGGGGGGGAAGAGACCCAGTACTTC,CASSLSGGEETQYF
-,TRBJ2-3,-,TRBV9,TGTGCCAGCAGCCCGGACGCGGAGGAGAGGTTTGTCGTAGATACGCAGTATTTT,CASSPDAEERFVVDTQYF
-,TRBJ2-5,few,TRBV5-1,TGCGCCAGCAGCTTGGCTAGGACAGCCCTGGGAGAGACCCAGTACTTC,CASSLARTALGETQYF
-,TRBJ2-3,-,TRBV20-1,TGCAGTGCTAAAAGTCAGGGTAAAGTGGGTTTGGGATCGGATACGCAGTATTTT,CSAKSQGKVGLGSDTQYF
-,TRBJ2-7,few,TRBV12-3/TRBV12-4,TGTGCCGGCAGCCCCGGGGCGGGGCCCGCCAAAGAGCAGTACTTC,CAGSPGAGPAKEQYF
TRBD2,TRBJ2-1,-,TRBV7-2,TGTGCCAGCAGCTTAGTGTTTGGTAGCGGGGCTTCGGAGCAGTTCTTC,CASSLVFGSGASEQFF